The 30 T cell receptor beta chains below were found in one sample sequenced in a study of T cells after yellow fever vaccination. TCRdb itself ran the 5' RACE reads through MiXCR, one entry per CDR3 protein. The sample has 310,000 or so distinct CDR3 sequences, roughly 7% seen once. The starting material was PBMCs, obtained approximately 47 days after the first yellow fever vaccination. The receptors stem from a man between 18 and 29 years old who received the YFV17D yellow fever vaccine.

This clonotype was detected a few times. V and J are TRBV12-3 or TRBV12-4 and TRBJ2-2, with D possibly matching TRBD1 (7 bases). The CDR3 covers 15 residues. Trimming cost V 6 bases and J 0 bases, with 11 bases left between them. In DNA form, the CDR3 reads TGTGCCAGCAGGGCGGGACAGCCGAACACCGGGGAGCTGTTTTTT. Residues: CASRAGQPNTGELFF.

This clonotype turned up a few times. The chain carries TRBV6-5 and TRBJ1-5; D unresolved. The CDR3 covers 15 residues. With 6 bases removed from V and 6 bases from J, the gap between germline ends came to 18 bases. Germline V lookup: CDR1 MNHEY, CDR2 SVGAGI. CDR3 coding DNA: TGTGCCAGCAGCTATGGCAGAGGTCGGGGTCAGCCCCAGCATTTT. It translates to CASSYGRGRGQPQHF.

This chain uses TRBV12-3 or TRBV12-4 with TRBJ2-7, with TRBD1 matching over 9 bases. The junction had 8 bases not matched to a gene; V was cut back by 3 bases and J by 5 bases. The CDR3 runs 15 residues. The CDR3 protein is CASSFPGQGSDEQYF. CDR3 nucleotide sequence: TGTGCCAGCAGTTTCCCGGGACAGGGATCGGACGAGCAGTACTTC.

The DNA of the CDR3 is TGCGCCAGCAGCCAAGCTGGGCACTCTGGGGCCAACGTCCTGACTTTC. Encoded protein: CASSQAGHSGANVLTF. The chain has TRBV4-3 and TRBJ2-6; D not certain. The germline V and J ends were trimmed by 1 base and 0 bases, with 7 bases remaining between them. The CDR3 loop spans 16 amino acids. Germline V gene sequence: CDR1 LGHNA, CDR2 YSLEER.

This clonotype was counted ten times or more. The V call is TRBV20-1, the J call TRBJ1-5; no firm D call. Germline V CDR1 and CDR2: DFQATT, SNEGSKA (reference sequence). CDR3 length: 14 residues. The ends were cut back, 4 bases at V and 3 bases at J, with 13 bases in the middle. The CDR3 protein is CSATSRQLNQPQHF. Written as DNA, the CDR3 is TGCAGTGCTACCAGTAGGCAGCTCAATCAGCCCCAGCATTTT.

The rearrangement joins TRBV7-9 to TRBJ2-5; 8 nucleotides agree with TRBD2. The CDR3 runs 15 residues. Germline V gene data show CDR1 as SEHNR and CDR2 as FQNEAQ (reference sequence). After removal of 5 bases from V and 4 bases from J, the junction contained 9 bases not matched to a gene. In nucleotides, the CDR3 is TGTGCCAGCAGCCCTACTAGCGGTCAAGTAGAGACCCAGTACTTC. It translates to CASSPTSGQVETQYF.

This clonotype was seen at least ten times. This chain links TRBV10-3 with TRBJ2-1; no clear D. CDR1 and CDR2 from the germline V gene are ENHRY and SYGVKD. The CDR3 extends over 16 amino acids. V lost 8 bases to trimming and J lost 0 bases, with 17 bases between them. CDR3 in amino acids: CAIGRSERLSYNEQFF. CDR3 DNA: TGTGCCATCGGCCGGTCTGAGCGACTCTCCTACAATGAGCAGTTCTTC.

This clonotype was counted a few times. The chain carries TRBV6-1 and TRBJ1-2, with unresolved D. Germline CDR1 reads MNHNS; CDR2 reads SASEGT. V was pared by 2 bases and J by 8 bases, with 15 bases between. The CDR3 extends over 14 amino acids. The DNA for the CDR3 is TGTGCCAGCAGTGAACCCGCCCTGGCATACGGCTACACCTTC. Translation gives CASSEPALAYGYTF.

The table lists this clonotype with many counts. V is TRBV7-6 and J is TRBJ1-1; TRBD1 might be the D (6 bases). The germline V and J ends were trimmed by 0 bases and 6 bases, with 14 bases remaining between them. Germline V CDR1 and CDR2: SGHVS, FNYEAQ. The CDR3 covers 15 residues. This chain's CDR3 is CASSLAQGKLAEAFF. The CDR3 bases are TGTGCCAGCAGCTTAGCTCAGGGGAAGCTCGCTGAAGCTTTCTTT.

This clonotype showed up just a few times. This sequence joins TRBV6-2 or TRBV6-3 and TRBJ2-7; D is perhaps TRBD1 (5 bases). CDR3 length equals 13 residues. CDR1 and CDR2 from the germline V gene are MNHEY and SVGEGT. V was trimmed by 2 bases and J by 2 bases, leaving 7 bases between them. In DNA, the CDR3 is TGTGCCAGCAGTTACGACAGTGCCTACGAGCAGTACTTC. This gives the protein CASSYDSAYEQYF.

There are a few counts of this clonotype. CDR3 residues: CASSPRSPTGELFF. CDR3 nucleotide sequence: TGCGCCAGCAGCCCTAGGTCACCCACCGGGGAGCTGTTTTTT. The chain has TRBV5-1 and TRBJ2-2; D gene uncertain. This CDR3 has 14 residues. Trimming pared 4 bases from V and 4 bases from J, leaving 11 bases between. Germline assignment: CDR1 SGHRS and CDR2 YFSETQ.

At least ten counts were recorded for this clonotype. The V and J genes are TRBV14 and TRBJ2-5; 7 nucleotides align to TRBD1. CDR3 length: 14 amino acids. V trimming: 4 bases; J trimming: 7 bases; junction bases outside the gene matches: 9. From germline, CDR1 is SGHDN and CDR2 FVKESK. CDR3 in DNA: TGTGCCAGCAGCCGGGACAGCCGAGGGTCGACCCAGTACTTC. Translated, it gives CASSRDSRGSTQYF.

In this sample, this clonotype turned up a few times. The chain recombines TRBV4-3 with TRBJ1-4, with 7 bases that match TRBD1. The CDR3 contains 15 residues. Germline trimming cut 4 bases from V and 6 bases from J; bases unmatched to any gene: 8. The germline V gene encodes CDR1 LGHNA and CDR2 YSLEER. CDR3 DNA: TGCGCCAGCAGCCTCCAGGACAGGAGGGATGAAAAACTGTTTTTT. The encoded protein is CASSLQDRRDEKLFF.

This clonotype occurred many times. This chain uses TRBV12-3 or TRBV12-4 with TRBJ2-5; 9 bases are shared with TRBD1. The length of the CDR3 is 17 residues. With 2 bases clipped from V and 4 bases from J, the junction kept 11 bases outside the gene matches. CDR3 sequence reads: CASSLNLGTGRVETQYF. DNA for the CDR3: TGTGCCAGCAGTTTAAATCTCGGGACAGGGAGGGTAGAGACCCAGTACTTC.

This clonotype was seen only a few times. The chain links TRBV7-9 to TRBJ2-6; 7 bases align to TRBD1. Looked up from germline, CDR1 is SEHNR and CDR2 is FQNEAQ (reference sequence). Losses at the gene ends were 5 bases for V and 2 bases for J; bases not matched to a gene: 3. There are 15 residues in the CDR3. CDR3 residues: CASSIDRAGANVLTF. In DNA form, the CDR3 reads TGTGCCAGCAGCATTGACAGGGCTGGGGCCAACGTCCTGACTTTC.

This clonotype has a count of ten or more. V usage is TRBV5-1 and J usage is TRBJ1-1; 8 bases align to TRBD1. This CDR3 contains 14 residues. In germline, CDR1 is SGHRS, CDR2 YFSETQ. V was pared by 7 bases and J by 1 base, with 6 bases of the junction left unmatched. The CDR3 DNA reads TGCGCCAGCGGAACCGGGACAGGGAACACTGAAGCTTTCTTT. Protein: CASGTGTGNTEAFF. Variable domain in full (rest from reference TRBV5-1 and TRBJ1-1): KAGVTQTPRYLIKTRGQQVTLSCSPISGHRSVSWYQQTPGQGLQFLFEYFSETQRNKGNFPGRFSGRQFSNSRSEMNVSTLELGDSALYLCASGTGTGNTEAFFGQGTRLTVV.

This clonotype has only a few counts. V usage is TRBV5-1 and J usage is TRBJ2-5, with 12 bases fitting TRBD1. The V and J ends lost 4 bases and 4 bases, in that order; junction bases with no gene match: 5. From germline, CDR1 is SGHRS and CDR2 YFSETQ. This CDR3 comprises 15 residues. CDR3 sequence: CASSVGTGGIETQYF. The CDR3 DNA is TGCGCCAGCAGCGTCGGGACAGGGGGCATAGAGACCCAGTACTTC.

The chain employs TRBV28 and TRBJ1-2, with D maybe TRBD1 (5 bases). Trimming shortened V by 2 bases and J by 5 bases, and 15 bases separated the two germline ends. The germline V gene encodes CDR1 MDHEN and CDR2 SYDVKM. The CDR3 is 15 amino acids. CDR3 loop: CASSLRPPGLYGYTF. The CDR3, as DNA: TGTGCCAGCAGTTTAAGACCTCCGGGACTATATGGCTACACCTTC.

This chain links TRBV7-9 with TRBJ1-2; D gene ambiguous. The V gene's germline CDR1 is SEHNR and CDR2 FQNEAQ (reference sequence). V lost 5 bases and J 9 bases, leaving 25 bases between the germline ends. CDR3 length: 16 amino acids. This CDR3 is CASSPNNPSSRRSYTF. In DNA form, the CDR3 reads TGTGCCAGCAGCCCAAACAACCCCAGTTCCAGGCGCAGCTACACCTTC.

This clonotype was found a few times. The J gene is TRBJ2-2, the V gene TRBV20-1; 8 bases line up with TRBD1. The V gene end was trimmed by 3 bases and the J gene end by 3 bases; junction bases not matched to a gene: 0. The CDR3 spans 13 residues. Germline-derived CDR1 and CDR2 are DFQATT and SNEGSKA (reference sequence). For the CDR3, the DNA is TGCAGTGCTAGGACAGGGGACACCGGGGAGCTGTTTTTT. Protein: CSARTGDTGELFF.

This clonotype came up many times. This chain's CDR3 is CASRQGSNQPQHF. The DNA for the CDR3 is TGTGCCAGCCGACAGGGGAGCAATCAGCCCCAGCATTTT. The chain recombines TRBV28 with TRBJ1-5; the match to TRBD1 covers 8 bases. Trimming at V came to 8 bases and at J to 1 base, leaving 1 base not matched to a gene. The V gene's germline CDR1 is MDHEN and CDR2 SYDVKM. This CDR3 spans 13 amino acids.

This clonotype was picked up a small number of times. The gene calls are TRBV7-3 and TRBJ2-3; D may be TRBD1 (7 bases). Germline-derived CDR1 and CDR2 are SGHTA and FQGTGA. Trimming left V 5 bases short and J 4 bases short, with 19 bases between. The CDR3 is 16 residues long. CDR3 bases: TGTGCCAGCAGCCCAACGTACAGGGGAGGACCAGATACGCAGTATTTT. It specifies CASSPTYRGGPDTQYF.

This clonotype came up a few times. The V and J genes are TRBV12-3 or TRBV12-4 and TRBJ1-1, with unresolved D. Trimming took off 7 bases at V and 4 bases at J, with 13 bases between the two ends. The CDR3 is 13 residues long. Here the CDR3 reads CASTSTVTTEAFF. As DNA, the CDR3 is TGTGCCAGCACCTCCACAGTGACCACTGAAGCTTTCTTT.

V is TRBV5-1 and J is TRBJ1-1; the D is unclear. V lost 6 bases to trimming and J lost 5 bases, with 14 bases between them. The V gene's germline CDR1 is SGHRS and CDR2 YFSETQ. The CDR3 spans 13 residues. The CDR3 reads CASTDSPGTEAFF. CDR3 DNA: TGCGCCAGCACAGACTCACCGGGAACTGAAGCTTTCTTT.

The chain couples TRBV7-2 to TRBJ2-5, with D possibly being TRBD2 (6 bases). V was clipped by 5 bases and J by 5 bases, with 15 bases between them. This CDR3 is built from 14 residues. Germline CDR1 is SGHTA and CDR2 is FQGNSA. For the CDR3, the DNA is TGTGCCAGCAGCATCACCCGGGGGTGGGAGACCCAGTACTTC. Translating gives CASSITRGWETQYF.

The CDR3 is CASFASGYSYNEQFF. CDR3 DNA sequence: TGTGCCAGCTTCGCTAGCGGTTACTCCTACAATGAGCAGTTCTTC. The V gene is TRBV7-2, the J gene TRBJ2-1, with 7 bases lining up with TRBD2. There are 15 residues in the CDR3. Trimming at V came to 8 bases and at J to 0 bases, leaving 7 bases not matched to a gene. Germline V gene sequence: CDR1 SGHTA, CDR2 FQGNSA.

The chain combines TRBV12-3 or TRBV12-4 with TRBJ2-1; D is unclear. V was pared by 7 bases and J by 9 bases, with 10 bases between. The CDR3 has 11 amino acids. CDR3 amino acids: CASTINSEQFF. In DNA form, the CDR3 reads TGTGCCAGCACCATTAATAGTGAGCAGTTCTTC.

This clonotype was seen a handful of times. The chain recombines TRBV20-1 with TRBJ2-2; unclear D gene. The V and J ends lost 3 bases and 1 base respectively, with 9 bases between them. Germline V gene sequence: CDR1 DFQATT, CDR2 SNEGSKA (reference sequence). This CDR3 region has 14 residues. CDR3 in DNA: TGCAGTGCTAGGGGTTATAGGAACACCGGGGAGCTGTTTTTT. It translates to CSARGYRNTGELFF.

V gene TRBV10-2 combines with J gene TRBJ2-4; D gene uncertain. Trimming cost V 4 bases and J 5 bases, with 9 bases left between them. Germline-derived CDR1 and CDR2 are WSHSY and SAAADI. This CDR3 has 13 amino acids. The CDR3 loop is CASSAGPENIQYF. The CDR3 coding sequence is TGCGCCAGCAGTGCGGGTCCAGAAAACATTCAGTACTTC.

This clonotype has a count of ten or more. The CDR3 DNA reads as TGCGCCAGCAGCTTGTCTCGACTAGCGGGGTCAGATACGCAGTATTTT. This gives the protein CASSLSRLAGSDTQYF. The chain couples TRBV5-1 to TRBJ2-3; 11 nucleotides line up with TRBD2. Germline CDR1 SGHRS, CDR2 YFSETQ. V was clipped by 1 base and J by 4 bases; unmatched bases: 5. The CDR3 length is 16 residues. The variable domain in full, completed from reference TRBV5-1 and TRBJ2-3, reads KAGVTQTPRYLIKTRGQQVTLSCSPISGHRSVSWYQQTPGQGLQFLFEYFSETQRNKGNFPGRFSGRQFSNSRSEMNVSTLELGDSALYLCASSLSRLAGSDTQYFGPGTRLTVL.